This is a list of T cell receptor beta chains from one sample in a study of blood T cell repertoires in COVID-19. Sequenced by immunoSEQ multiplex PCR; TCRdb stores in-frame clones only, minus some. The sample records some 240,000 clones, 80% to 90% being singletons. The specimen was PBMCs or T cells enriched from blood (not recorded which). The receptors were sampled from a woman between 35 and 50 years old who had been exposed to COVID-19. Each CDR3 is given with its conserved first and last residue. D genes are given only for firm matches. The listing skips clone size in some rows; elsewhere it reads once, few, many or a size class.

>TRBJ2-1|NA|TRBV4-2|TRBD2
CASSLQASGFYNEQFF
TGTGCCAGCAGCCTCCAAGCTAGCGGTTTCTACAATGAGCAGTTCTTC
>TRBJ2-2|few|TRBV27|NA
CASSPINTGELFF
TGTGCCAGCAGTCCTATAAACACCGGGGAGCTGTTTTTT
>TRBJ2-1|NA|TRBV6-5|TRBD2
CASKLAGGAVNEQFF
TGTGCCAGCAAACTAGCGGGGGGGGCAGTGAATGAGCAGTTCTTC
>TRBJ1-6|NA|TRBV6-6|NA
CASSYSRRADNSPLHF
TGTGCCAGCAGTTACTCTAGGAGGGCCGATAATTCACCCCTCCACTTT
>TRBJ1-1|NA|TRBV5-1|NA
CATQRGDLGAEAFF
TGCGCCACCCAACGCGGGGATCTGGGGGCTGAAGCTTTCTTT
>TRBJ2-3|once|TRBV19|NA
CASSISGSARTDTQYF
TGTGCCAGTAGTATTTCGGGGTCAGCCCGCACAGATACGCAGTATTTT
>TRBJ1-5|NA|TRBV30|TRBD1
CAWSAGQGRQPQHF
TGTGCCTGGAGTGCAGGACAGGGAAGACAGCCCCAGCATTTT
>TRBJ1-1|NA|TRBV7-6|TRBD1
CASSLGQGAMGNTEAFF
TGTGCCAGCAGCTTAGGGCAGGGGGCGATGGGGAACACTGAAGCTTTCTTT
>TRBJ1-1|NA|TRBV7-9|TRBD1
CASSFTGTGAAFF
TGTGCCAGCAGCTTCACCGGGACAGGGGCGGCTTTCTTT
>TRBJ1-5|once|TRBV28|TRBD1
CASSPPDRNNQPQHF
TGTGCCAGCAGTCCGCCGGACAGGAACAATCAGCCCCAGCATTTT
>TRBJ1-5|few|TRBV6-2/TRBV6-3|TRBD1
CASSYSLTGIVISPQHF
TGTGCCAGCAGTTACTCCCTGACAGGGATTGTTATCTCGCCCCAGCATTTT
>TRBJ2-2|NA|TRBV4-3|NA
CASSQDRGGELFF
TGCGCCAGCAGCCAAGATCGAGGGGGGGAGCTGTTTTTT
>TRBJ1-2|few|TRBV23-1|NA
CASISVNYSGYTF
TGCGCCAGCATTTCCGTCAACTATTCTGGCTACACCTTC
>TRBJ1-1|few|TRBV28|NA
CASSFPQVNEAFF
TGTGCCAGCAGTTTTCCCCAGGTTAATGAAGCTTTCTTT
>TRBJ2-1|NA|TRBV18|TRBD2
CASSTLAGGYNEQFF
TGTGCCAGCTCAACACTAGCGGGGGGTTACAATGAGCAGTTCTTC
>TRBJ1-1|few|TRBV9|TRBD1
CASSVAGGEAFF
TGTGCCAGCAGCGTAGCAGGGGGTGAAGCTTTCTTT
>TRBJ1-2|many|TRBV7-3|NA
CASSLYTFENGYTF
TGTGCCAGCAGCTTATACACGTTTGAAAATGGCTACACCTTC
>TRBJ1-1|NA|TRBV18|NA
CASSPPTGNTEAFF
TGTGCCAGCTCACCACCGACAGGGAACACTGAAGCTTTCTTT
>TRBJ1-6|NA|TRBV9|TRBD1
CASSRQGSSYNSPLHF
TGTGCCAGCAGTCGACAGGGGAGCTCCTATAATTCACCCCTCCACTTT
>TRBJ1-6|NA|TRBV2|NA
CASSGNRVHNSPLHF
TGTGCCAGCAGTGGTAACAGGGTCCATAATTCACCCCTCCACTTT
>TRBJ2-5|NA|TRBV7-2|TRBD2
CASSLGGLAGEETQYF
TGTGCCAGCAGCTTAGGGGGACTAGCGGGGGAAGAGACCCAGTACTTC
>TRBJ2-5|NA|TRBV3-1/TRBV3-2|NA
CASSPPERETQYF
TGTGCCAGCAGTCCTCCGGAGCGGGAGACCCAGTACTTC
>TRBJ1-3|NA|TRBV5-1|TRBD1
CASSSQGAAGNTIYF
TGTGCCAGCAGCTCACAGGGGGCGGCTGGAAACACCATATATTTT
>TRBJ1-1|NA|TRBV18|NA
CASSPREGIGEAFF
TGTGCCAGCTCACCAAGGGAGGGGATCGGTGAAGCTTTCTTT
>TRBJ2-2|once|TRBV24-1|NA
CATSRETNTGELFF
TGTGCCACCAGCCGGGAGACGAACACCGGGGAGCTGTTTTTT
>TRBJ2-3|NA|TRBV19|NA
CATVAEYTDTQYF
TGTGCCACCGTAGCGGAATACACAGATACGCAGTATTTT
>TRBJ1-2|NA|TRBV11-3|NA
CASSFGTGYHMFF
TGTGCCAGCAGCTTCGGTACAGGGTACCATATGTTTTTC
>TRBJ1-2|once|TRBV4-2|NA
CASSQEDRANYGYTF
TGTGCCAGCAGCCAGGAGGACAGAGCTAACTATGGCTACACCTTC
>TRBJ1-1|NA|TRBV7-9|TRBD1
CASSPDREWMNTEAFF
TGTGCCAGCAGCCCGGACAGGGAATGGATGAACACTGAAGCTTTCTTT
>TRBJ1-1|NA|TRBV7-9|NA
CASSHVNTANTEAFF
TGTGCCAGCAGCCACGTCAATACAGCGAACACTGAAGCTTTCTTT
>TRBJ2-1|NA|TRBV18|TRBD1
CASSPSRVGTGVHNEQFF
TGTGCCAGCTCACCCTCGCGAGTCGGGACAGGGGTGCACAATGAGCAGTTCTTC
>TRBJ1-5|NA|TRBV5-1|NA
CASRSLHQPQHF
TGTGCCAGCAGGAGTCTCCATCAGCCCCAGCATTTT
>TRBJ2-1|once|TRBV25-1|NA
CASSRTATLYNEQFF
TGTGCCAGCAGTAGGACAGCAACCCTATACAATGAGCAGTTCTTC
>TRBJ2-3|NA|TRBV24-1|TRBD2
CAAGGAGGPSDTQYF
TGTGCCGCCGGTGGGGCGGGAGGGCCCTCAGATACGCAGTATTTT
>TRBJ2-3|NA|TRBV7-9|NA
CASSYGDTDTQYF
TGTGCCAGCAGCTACGGAGACACAGATACGCAGTATTTT
>TRBJ2-7|NA|TRBV7-2|TRBD2
CASSWGGAYEQYF
TGTGCCAGCAGCTGGGGAGGGGCCTACGAGCAGTACTTC